These 31 T cell receptor beta chains were all obtained from the same sample, sequenced in a study of blood T cells in healthy people across ages. The use of a sample-barcoded 5' primer and a J-beta primer mix characterized a second PCR of about 7 to 12 cycles. TCRdb re-called the 5' RACE reads with MiXCR, one entry per CDR3 protein. The sample includes hundreds of thousands of distinct CDR3 sequences, approximately 52% of them seen just once. Sequences were obtained from blood. All receptors derive from a woman of 80 years or more in good health.

About this clonotype itself: This may be a read error, as it is one base from a much larger clone. The V call is TRBV9, the J call TRBJ2-1; the match to TRBD1 covers 7 bases. This CDR3 has 17 amino acids. Germline CDR1 is SGDLS and CDR2 is YYNGEE. The CDR3 sequence: CTSSVRQGGEDNNEQFF. The CDR3 DNA reads as TGTACCAGCAGCGTTCGACAGGGTGGTGAGGACAACAATGAGCAGTTCTTC.

This chain uses TRBV5-5 with TRBJ2-5; the D is unclear. The CDR3 is 13 amino acids. V was shortened by 5 bases and J by 1 base, with 9 bases between the two germline ends. CDR1 and CDR2 (germline): SGHKS, YYEKEE (reference sequence). CDR3 DNA: TGTGCCAGCAGAGTTTGGGGCCAAGAGACCCAGTACTTC. Amino acid sequence: CASRVWGQETQYF.

The V and J genes are TRBV5-1 and TRBJ1-1; a weak D match, TRBD1 (6 bases). The V end was cut by 0 bases, the J end by 5 bases, with 11 bases between. The germline V gene has CDR1 SGHRS and CDR2 YFSETQ. CDR3 length: 14 amino acids. Here the CDR3 reads CASSLGGGVTEAFF. In DNA form, the CDR3 reads TGCGCCAGCAGCTTGGGGGGGGGCGTTACTGAAGCTTTCTTT.

This clonotype has only a few counts. The chain carries TRBV7-9 and TRBJ1-5, with D possibly being TRBD1 (5 bases). The V gene's germline CDR1 is SEHNR and CDR2 FQNEAQ (reference sequence). V gave up 5 bases and J gave up 2 bases, with 7 bases separating them. The CDR3 loop spans 13 amino acids. The CDR3 is CASSGGGNQPQHF. DNA of the CDR3: TGTGCCAGCAGCGGGGGTGGCAATCAGCCCCAGCATTTT.

On this clonotype itself: An end of the junction differs from the germline gene, which may be a read error. V and J are TRBV29-1 and TRBJ1-2; TRBD1 is a possible D gene (5 bases). The germline V gene encodes CDR1 SQVTM and CDR2 ANQGSEA. The CDR3 consists of 13 residues. CDR3 amino acids: CSVGGRTNCGCTF. For the CDR3, the DNA is TGCAGCGTTGGAGGCAGGACAAACTGTGGCTGCACCTTC.

The chain carries TRBV6-5 and TRBJ2-7; D not certain. CDR3 size: 12 residues. Trimming stripped 7 bases from V and 5 bases from J, with 12 bases between. In germline, CDR1 is MNHEY, CDR2 SVGAGI. This CDR3 reads CASTDWSHEQYF. For the CDR3, the DNA is TGTGCCAGCACCGACTGGTCCCACGAGCAGTACTTC.

The DNA of the CDR3 is TGTGCCAGCAGCCTAGGGGCCTACTCTGGAAACACCATATATTTT. Residues: CASSLGAYSGNTIYF. The chain has TRBV12-3 or TRBV12-4 and TRBJ1-3; maybe TRBD1 (5 bases). This CDR3 contains 15 residues. Trimming pared 6 bases from V and 0 bases from J, leaving 12 bases between.

This clonotype was recorded a few times. The chain's CDR3 is CASSKLTSGRGYEQFF. The CDR3 DNA reads TGTGCCAGCAGCAAACTGACTAGCGGGAGGGGGTATGAGCAGTTCTTC. V usage is TRBV11-1 and J usage is TRBJ2-1; 14 nucleotides align to TRBD2. The CDR3 consists of 16 residues. Germline-derived CDR1 and CDR2 are SGHAT and FQDESV (reference sequence). V lost 5 bases and J lost 8; bases outside the gene matches: 8.

The chain employs TRBV29-1 and TRBJ2-7, with D maybe TRBD1 (6 bases). CDR3 length: 13 amino acids. Germline V gene sequence: CDR1 SQVTM, CDR2 ANQGSEA. V lost 4 bases, J lost 5 bases, and 15 bases lay in between. CDR3 sequence: CSVGGLALDEQYF. CDR3 coding DNA: TGCAGCGTTGGGGGGCTAGCTCTCGACGAGCAGTACTTC.

The gene calls are TRBV4-1 and TRBJ1-4; D is unclear. Deletions cut 3 bases from V and 6 bases from J, with 20 bases between. There are 17 residues in the CDR3. Germline V gene lookup returns CDR1 MGHRA and CDR2 YSYEKL. CDR3 DNA sequence: TGCGCCAGCAGCCACCCTCGCGGAGGGATTGATGATGAAAAACTGTTTTTT. This translates into CASSHPRGGIDDEKLFF.

Concerning this clonotype itself: A clone one base away is much larger, so this may be a read error. This chain uses TRBV6-2 or TRBV6-3 with TRBJ2-1, with TRBD2 matching 11 bases. The trim removed 5 bases at V and 10 bases at J, leaving 10 bases unmatched. The V gene's germline CDR1 is MNHEY and CDR2 SVGEGT. This CDR3 has 15 amino acids. CDR3 coding DNA: TGTGCCAGCAGTCCCATAGCGGGAGGGCTGCACGAGCAGTTCTTC. Translating it yields CASSPIAGGLHEQFF.

The rearrangement uses TRBV4-2 and TRBJ2-7; 9 bases match TRBD1. V shed 2 bases and J 3 bases; nucleotides not matched to a gene: 8. This CDR3 contains 16 residues. The germline CDR1 and CDR2 sequences are LGHNA and YNFKEQ. CDR3 region: CASSQRGRDRDYEQYF. DNA for the CDR3: TGTGCCAGCAGCCAAAGGGGGCGGGACAGGGACTACGAGCAGTACTTC.

Only one count was recorded for this clonotype. J is TRBJ1-3 and V is TRBV14; tentative D call: TRBD1 (6 bases). The ends were cut back, 4 bases at V and 3 bases at J, with 13 bases in the middle. The CDR3 contains 15 residues. Germline CDR1 is SGHDN and CDR2 is FVKESK. The CDR3 here is CASSRQYRVGNTIYF. In DNA form, the CDR3 reads TGTGCCAGCAGCCGACAATACAGGGTTGGAAACACCATATATTTT.

The chain couples TRBV7-9 to TRBJ2-3; D is uncertain. The CDR3 extends over 15 amino acids. Germline-derived CDR1 and CDR2 are SEHNR and FQNEAQ (reference sequence). V dropped 1 base and J dropped 7 bases, with 15 bases sitting between them. The chain's CDR3 is CASSLVRSSEYTQYF. In DNA, the CDR3 is TGTGCCAGCAGCTTAGTAAGGAGTTCCGAATATACGCAGTATTTT. Together with reference TRBV7-9 and TRBJ2-3, the CDR3 gives the full variable domain: DTGVSQNPRHKITKRGQNVTFRCDPISEHNRLYWYRQTLGQGPEFLTYFQNEAQLEKSRLLSDRFSAERPKGSFSTLEIQRTEQGDSAMYLCASSLVRSSEYTQYFGPGTRLTVL.

The rearrangement links TRBV24-1 to TRBJ2-5; D not resolved. The DNA end lines up better with TRBJ2-7; the J call may be wrong. Germline V gene sequence: CDR1 KGHDR, CDR2 SFDVKD. The CDR3 covers 13 residues. Here the CDR3 reads CATSDLQGYEQYF. The CDR3 DNA is TGTGCCACCAGTGATTTGCAAGGCTACGAGCAGTACTTC.

The chain uses TRBV6-2 or TRBV6-3 and TRBJ2-5; D is unclear. The germline V gene has CDR1 MNHEY and CDR2 SVGEGT. The CDR3 contains 13 residues. With 1 base removed from V and 1 base from J, the gap between germline ends came to 4 bases. CDR3 nucleotide sequence: TGTGCCAGCAGTTACTTGACCCAAGAGACCCAGTACTTC. Translated: CASSYLTQETQYF.

This chain joins TRBV3-1 and TRBJ1-2; D possibly corresponds to TRBD1 (5 bases). V lost 1 base and J 4 bases, leaving 16 bases between the germline ends. The CDR3 totals 16 residues. The germline V gene encodes CDR1 LGHDT and CDR2 YNNKEL (reference sequence). The CDR3 here is CASSQGGTRRGYGYTF. DNA for the CDR3: TGTGCCAGCAGCCAAGGGGGGACTAGGCGCGGCTATGGCTACACCTTC.

The chain has TRBV29-1 and TRBJ1-5, with D possibly TRBD1 on 6 matching bases. The CDR3 sequence is 16 residues long. V shed 6 bases and J shed 4 bases, with 22 bases lying between them. CDR1 is SQVTM, CDR2 ANQGSEA, per germline. Here the CDR3 reads CSVIERGGPANQPQHF. CDR3 bases: TGCAGCGTAATCGAGAGGGGGGGGCCGGCGAATCAGCCCCAGCATTTT.

This clonotype came up a few times. V and J are TRBV29-1 and TRBJ1-2; D may be TRBD1 (6 bases). The CDR3 sequence is 12 residues long. Germline CDR1 and CDR2: SQVTM and ANQGSEA. V was cut by 0 bases and J by 8 bases, with 10 bases left in between. The DNA for the CDR3 is TGCAGCGTTGAAGATCCCGGGGGCGGCTACACCTTC. This codes for CSVEDPGGGYTF. Filled out from reference TRBV29-1 and TRBJ1-2, the complete variable domain reads SAVISQKPSRDICQRGTSLTIQCQVDSQVTMMFWYRQQPGQSLTLIATANQGSEATYESGFVIDKFPISRPNLTFSTLTVSNMSPEDSSIYLCSVEDPGGGYTFGSGTRLTVV.

This clonotype was counted only a few times. The J gene is TRBJ2-5, the V gene TRBV29-1, with 10 bases fitting TRBD2. The V gene end was trimmed by 6 bases and the J gene end by 4 bases; junction bases not matched to a gene: 8. Germline V lookup: CDR1 SQVTM, CDR2 ANQGSEA. The CDR3 extends over 14 amino acids. The CDR3 is CSVKPSGRGETQYF. In nucleotides, the CDR3 is TGCAGCGTAAAACCTAGCGGGAGAGGAGAGACCCAGTACTTC.

This sequence joins TRBV4-2 and TRBJ2-7; the D is unclear. The germline V gene has CDR1 LGHNA and CDR2 YNFKEQ. This CDR3 spans 14 amino acids. V gave up 5 bases and J gave up 1 base, with 12 bases separating them. The CDR3 nucleotides read TGTGCCAGCAGCTCCCAGTACCGGTCCTACGAGCAGTACTTC. This translates into CASSSQYRSYEQYF.

The V gene is TRBV28, the J gene TRBJ2-3; D may be TRBD2 (5 bases). V lost 6 bases, J lost 2 bases, and 21 bases lay in between. The germline gives CDR1 MDHEN, CDR2 SYDVKM. The CDR3 is 17 amino acids. CDR3 DNA sequence: TGTGCCAGCAGCTTAATAAGTACAGAGGGCGTCACAGATACGCAGTATTTT. Translation gives CASSLISTEGVTDTQYF.

The chain recombines TRBV27 with TRBJ1-2; 12 bases match TRBD1. The CDR3 has 16 amino acids. The germline V gene has CDR1 MNHEY and CDR2 SMNVEV (reference sequence). V was clipped by 5 bases and J by 8 bases; unmatched bases: 12. The CDR3 spells CASSGPGQGAREGYTF. The CDR3 DNA sequence: TGTGCCAGCAGTGGACCGGGACAGGGGGCGCGAGAAGGCTACACCTTC.

This clonotype was picked up one time. This sequence joins TRBV20-1 and TRBJ2-7; 9 bases are a match to TRBD2. Trimming at V came to 4 bases and at J to 4 bases, leaving 11 bases not matched to a gene. CDR1 is DFQATT, CDR2 SNEGSKA, per germline (reference sequence). This CDR3 contains 15 residues. The CDR3 region has the DNA TGCAGTGCTAAGATAGCGGGAGTGAATATATACGAGCAGTACTTC. Its protein product is CSAKIAGVNIYEQYF.

This chain joins TRBV7-2 and TRBJ1-2, with TRBD1 matching 7 bases. The CDR3 totals 13 residues. CDR1 is SGHTA and CDR2 is FQGNSA in the germline V gene. Germline trimming cut 5 bases from V and 7 bases from J; bases unmatched to any gene: 7. In nucleotides, the CDR3 is TGTGCCAGCAGCCTTCGGGAGGGGGCTGGCTACACCTTC. Residues: CASSLREGAGYTF.

This clonotype was seen at least ten times. The chain links TRBV28 to TRBJ2-6; 8 nucleotides match TRBD1. Trimming at V came to 3 bases and at J to 3 bases, leaving 1 base not matched to a gene. CDR1 MDHEN and CDR2 SYDVKM come from the germline V gene. This CDR3 contains 15 residues. CDR3 protein: CASSFGTGGANVLTF. In DNA, the CDR3 is TGTGCCAGCAGTTTCGGGACAGGTGGGGCCAACGTCCTGACTTTC. The full variable domain, completed using reference TRBV28 and TRBJ2-6, is DVKVTQSSRYLVKRTGEKVFLECVQDMDHENMFWYRQDPGLGLRLIYFSYDVKMKEKGDIPEGYSVSREKKERFSLILESASTNQTSMYLCASSFGTGGANVLTFGAGSRLTVL.

The chain joins TRBV20-1 to TRBJ2-1, with 7 bases matching TRBD1. CDR1 and CDR2 from the germline V gene are DFQATT and SNEGSKA (reference sequence). The ends lost 6 bases at V and 9 bases at J; junction bases unmatched: 8. The CDR3 has 12 residues. CDR3 sequence reads: CSARGQWAEQFF. CDR3 DNA: TGCAGTGCCAGGGGACAGTGGGCTGAGCAGTTCTTC.

This clonotype was counted ten times or more. The V and J genes are TRBV12-3 or TRBV12-4 and TRBJ2-3; D tentatively fits TRBD1 or TRBD2 (6 bases each). The CDR3 has 13 amino acids. Trimming removed 5 bases at V and 4 bases at J, with 10 bases between. The CDR3 region has the DNA TGTGCCAGCAGTAGTAGGGGGGCAGATACGCAGTATTTT. Translating gives CASSSRGADTQYF.

A word on this clonotype: A much larger clone sits a single nucleotide away, making a read error possible. The chain employs TRBV20-1 and TRBJ2-5, with 7 bases aligning to TRBD2. Trimming took 1 base from V and 11 from J; bases not matched to a gene: 16. The germline V gene encodes CDR1 DFQATT and CDR2 SNEGSKA (reference sequence). The CDR3 length is 15 residues. The chain's CDR3 is CSARGGLADVGEQYF. The CDR3 DNA sequence: TGCAGTGCTAGAGGAGGGCTAGCGGACGTCGGTGAGCAGTACTTC.

For this clonotype: One end of the junction does not line up with germline, which may come from a read error. The CDR3 DNA reads as TGTGCCGGCAGCTTAGAGGGGTCAAACATTCAGTACTTC. Translation: CAGSLEGSNIQYF. The chain employs TRBV7-3 and TRBJ2-4; D assignment may be TRBD1 or TRBD2 (5 bases each). The CDR3 consists of 13 residues. Germline CDR1 is SGHTA and CDR2 is FQGTGA. Looking up the rest from reference TRBV7-3 and TRBJ2-4 gives the full variable domain: GAGVSQTPSNKVTEKGKYVELRCDPISGHTALYWYRQSLGQGPEFLIYFQGTGAADDSGLPNDRFFAVRPEGSVSTLKIQRTERGDSAVYLCAGSLEGSNIQYFGAGTRLSVL.

This clonotype was seen many times. The chain recombines TRBV7-8 with TRBJ1-2; TRBD1 might be the D (6 bases). The germline gives CDR1 SGHVS, CDR2 FQNEAQ. This CDR3 is built from 17 residues. Trimming shortened V by 4 bases and J by 3 bases, and 21 bases separated the two germline ends. CDR3 amino acids: CASSWGDGGAQHYGYTF. The CDR3 region has the DNA TGTGCCAGCAGCTGGGGAGATGGGGGGGCCCAGCACTATGGCTACACCTTC.